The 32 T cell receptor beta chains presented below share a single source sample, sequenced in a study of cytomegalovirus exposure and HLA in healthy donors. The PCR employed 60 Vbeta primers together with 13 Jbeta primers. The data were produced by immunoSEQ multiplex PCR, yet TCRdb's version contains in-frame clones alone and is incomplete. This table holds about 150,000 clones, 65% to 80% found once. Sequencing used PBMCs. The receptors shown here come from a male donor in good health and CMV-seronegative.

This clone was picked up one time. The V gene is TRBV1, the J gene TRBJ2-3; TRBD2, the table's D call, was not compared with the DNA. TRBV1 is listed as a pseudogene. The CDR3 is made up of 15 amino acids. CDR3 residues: CTSPGGVPFTDTQYF. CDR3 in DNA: TGCACCAGCCCTGGGGGGGTCCCCTTCACAGATACGCAGTATTTT.

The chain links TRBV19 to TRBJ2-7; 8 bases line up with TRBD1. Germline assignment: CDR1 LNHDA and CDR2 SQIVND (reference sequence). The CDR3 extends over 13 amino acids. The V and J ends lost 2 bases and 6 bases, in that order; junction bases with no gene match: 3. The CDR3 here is CASSILQGGEQYF. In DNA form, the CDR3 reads TGTGCCAGTAGTATATTACAGGGGGGCGAGCAGTACTTC. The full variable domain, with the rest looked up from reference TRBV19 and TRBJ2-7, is DGGITQSPKYLFRKEGQNVTLSCEQNLNHDAMYWYRQDPGQGLRLIYYSQIVNDFQKGDIAEGYSVSREKKESFPLTVTSAQKNPTAFYLCASSILQGGEQYFGPGTRLTVT.

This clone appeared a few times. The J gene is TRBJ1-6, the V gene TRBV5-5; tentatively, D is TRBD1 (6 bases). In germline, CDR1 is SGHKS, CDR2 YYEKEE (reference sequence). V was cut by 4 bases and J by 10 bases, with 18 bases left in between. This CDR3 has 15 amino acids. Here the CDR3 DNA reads TGTGCCAGCAGCCCGGAGTACAGGGCTGGGTCACCCCTCCACTTT. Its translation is CASSPEYRAGSPLHF.

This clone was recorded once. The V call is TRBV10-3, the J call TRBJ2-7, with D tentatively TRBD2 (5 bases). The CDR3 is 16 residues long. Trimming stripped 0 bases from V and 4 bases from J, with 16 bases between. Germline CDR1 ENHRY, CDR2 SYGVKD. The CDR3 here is CAISESTIIGVYEQYF. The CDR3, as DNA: TGTGCCATCAGTGAGTCGACAATAATCGGGGTTTACGAGCAGTACTTC.

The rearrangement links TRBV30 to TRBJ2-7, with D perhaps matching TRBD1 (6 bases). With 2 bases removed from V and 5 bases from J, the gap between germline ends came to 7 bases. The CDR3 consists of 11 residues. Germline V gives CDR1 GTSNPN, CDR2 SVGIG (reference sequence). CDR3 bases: TGTGCCTGGAGTAACAGGGACGAGCAGTACTTC. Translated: CAWSNRDEQYF.

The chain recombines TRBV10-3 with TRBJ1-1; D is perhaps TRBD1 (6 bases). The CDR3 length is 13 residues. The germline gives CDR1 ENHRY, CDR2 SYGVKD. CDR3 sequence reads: CASMGGLGTEAFF. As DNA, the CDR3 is TGTGCGTCAATGGGGGGGCTCGGCACTGAAGCTTTCTTT.

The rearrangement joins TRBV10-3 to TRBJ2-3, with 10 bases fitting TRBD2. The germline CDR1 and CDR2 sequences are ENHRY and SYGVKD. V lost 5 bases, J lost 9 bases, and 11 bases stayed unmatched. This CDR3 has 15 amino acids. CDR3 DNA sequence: TGTGCCATCAGTAAGAGCGGGAGGGCCCAGATGACGCAGTATTTT. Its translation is CAISKSGRAQMTQYF.

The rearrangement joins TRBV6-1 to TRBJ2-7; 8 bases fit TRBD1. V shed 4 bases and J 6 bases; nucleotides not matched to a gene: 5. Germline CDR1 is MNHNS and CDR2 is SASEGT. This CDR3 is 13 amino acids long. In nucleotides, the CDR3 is TGTGCCAGCAGTGGACAGGGGTCGGGCGAGCAGTACTTC. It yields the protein CASSGQGSGEQYF.

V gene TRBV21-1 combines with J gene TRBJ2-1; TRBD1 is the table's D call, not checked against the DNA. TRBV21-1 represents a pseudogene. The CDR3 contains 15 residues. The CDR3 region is CASGHPTGPYNEQFF. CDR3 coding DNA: TGTGCCAGCGGGCATCCGACAGGGCCGTACAATGAGCAGTTCTTC.

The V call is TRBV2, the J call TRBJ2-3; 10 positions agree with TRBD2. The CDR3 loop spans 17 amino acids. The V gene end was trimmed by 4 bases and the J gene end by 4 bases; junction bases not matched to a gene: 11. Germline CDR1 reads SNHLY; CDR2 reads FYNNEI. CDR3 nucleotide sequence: TGTGCCAGCAGTGTACCTAGGGCTAGCGGGAGCCCAGATACGCAGTATTTT. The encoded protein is CASSVPRASGSPDTQYF.

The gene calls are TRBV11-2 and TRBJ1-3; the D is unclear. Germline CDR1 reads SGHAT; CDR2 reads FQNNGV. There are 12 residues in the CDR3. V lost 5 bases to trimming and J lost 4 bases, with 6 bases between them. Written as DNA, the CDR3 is TGTGCCAGCAGCACGAGAGGAAACACCATATATTTT. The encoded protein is CASSTRGNTIYF.

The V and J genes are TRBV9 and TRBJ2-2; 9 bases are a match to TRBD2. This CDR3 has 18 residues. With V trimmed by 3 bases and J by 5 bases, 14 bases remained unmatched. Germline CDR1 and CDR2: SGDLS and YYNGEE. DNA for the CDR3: TGTGCCAGCAGCGCCCCTGACGGGACTAGCCCACGTACCGGGGAGCTGTTTTTT. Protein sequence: CASSAPDGTSPRTGELFF.

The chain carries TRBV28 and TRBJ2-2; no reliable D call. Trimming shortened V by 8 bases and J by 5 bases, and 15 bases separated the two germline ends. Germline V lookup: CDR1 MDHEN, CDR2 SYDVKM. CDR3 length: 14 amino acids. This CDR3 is CASYSLTLTGELFF. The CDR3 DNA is TGTGCCAGCTACAGTTTAACACTTACCGGGGAGCTGTTTTTT.

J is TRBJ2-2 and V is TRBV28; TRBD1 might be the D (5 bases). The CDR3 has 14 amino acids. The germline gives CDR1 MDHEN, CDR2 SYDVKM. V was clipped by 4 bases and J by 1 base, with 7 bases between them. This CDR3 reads CASSSTENTGELFF. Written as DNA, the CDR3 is TGTGCCAGCAGTTCGACAGAGAACACCGGGGAGCTGTTTTTT.

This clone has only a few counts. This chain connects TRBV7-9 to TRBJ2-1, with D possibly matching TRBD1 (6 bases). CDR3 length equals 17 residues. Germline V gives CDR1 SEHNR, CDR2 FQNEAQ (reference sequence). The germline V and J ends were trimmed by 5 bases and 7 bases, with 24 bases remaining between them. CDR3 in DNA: TGTGCCAGCAGCCCGCGTCCCGGATTAAAACAGGGAAATGAGCAGTTCTTC. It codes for CASSPRPGLKQGNEQFF.

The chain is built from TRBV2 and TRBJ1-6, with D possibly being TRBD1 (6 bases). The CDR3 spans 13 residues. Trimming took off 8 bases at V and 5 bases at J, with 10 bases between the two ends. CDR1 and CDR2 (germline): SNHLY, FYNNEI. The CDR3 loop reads CASWTEHNSPLHF. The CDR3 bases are TGTGCCAGCTGGACAGAGCATAATTCACCCCTCCACTTT.

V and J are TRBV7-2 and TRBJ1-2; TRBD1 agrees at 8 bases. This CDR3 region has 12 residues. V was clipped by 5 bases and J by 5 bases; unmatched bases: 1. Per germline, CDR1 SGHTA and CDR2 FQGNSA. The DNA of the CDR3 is TGTGCCAGCAGCGACAGGGGTTATGGCTACACCTTC. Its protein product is CASSDRGYGYTF.

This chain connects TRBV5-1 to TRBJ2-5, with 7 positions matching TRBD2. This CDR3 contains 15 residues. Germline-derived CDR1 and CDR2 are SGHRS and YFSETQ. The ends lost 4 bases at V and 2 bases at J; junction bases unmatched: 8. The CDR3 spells CASSPWSGAQETQYF. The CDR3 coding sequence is TGCGCCAGCAGCCCCTGGAGCGGGGCTCAAGAGACCCAGTACTTC.

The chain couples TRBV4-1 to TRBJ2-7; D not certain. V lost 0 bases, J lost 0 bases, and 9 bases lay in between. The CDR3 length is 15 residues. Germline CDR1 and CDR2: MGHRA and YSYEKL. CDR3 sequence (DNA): TGCGCCAGCAGCCAAGATTTTCACAGCTCCTACGAGCAGTACTTC. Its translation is CASSQDFHSSYEQYF.

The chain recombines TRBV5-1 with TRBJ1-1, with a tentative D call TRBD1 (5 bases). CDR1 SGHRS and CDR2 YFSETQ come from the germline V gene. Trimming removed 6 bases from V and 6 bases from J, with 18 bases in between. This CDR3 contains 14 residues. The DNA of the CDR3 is TGCGCCAGCAAGAGGCAGGGTGAGACGGCTGAAGCTTTCTTT. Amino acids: CASKRQGETAEAFF.

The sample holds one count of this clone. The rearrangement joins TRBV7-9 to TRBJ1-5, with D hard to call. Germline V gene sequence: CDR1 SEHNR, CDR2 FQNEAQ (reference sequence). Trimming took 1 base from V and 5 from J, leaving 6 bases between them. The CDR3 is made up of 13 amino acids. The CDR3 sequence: CASSLVGDQPQHF. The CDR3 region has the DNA TGTGCCAGCAGCTTAGTTGGAGATCAGCCCCAGCATTTT.

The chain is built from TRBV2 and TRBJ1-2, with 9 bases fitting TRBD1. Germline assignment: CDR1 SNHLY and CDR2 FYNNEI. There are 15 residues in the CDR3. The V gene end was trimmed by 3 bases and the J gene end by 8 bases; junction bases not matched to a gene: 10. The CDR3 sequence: CASSDRDRVVRGYTF. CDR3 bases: TGTGCCAGCAGTGACCGGGACAGGGTCGTGCGGGGCTACACCTTC. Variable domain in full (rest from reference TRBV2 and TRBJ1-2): EPEVTQTPSHQVTQMGQEVILRCVPISNHLYFYWYRQILGQKVEFLVSFYNNEISEKSEIFDDQFSVERPDGSNFTLKIRSTKLEDSAMYFCASSDRDRVVRGYTFGSGTRLTVV.

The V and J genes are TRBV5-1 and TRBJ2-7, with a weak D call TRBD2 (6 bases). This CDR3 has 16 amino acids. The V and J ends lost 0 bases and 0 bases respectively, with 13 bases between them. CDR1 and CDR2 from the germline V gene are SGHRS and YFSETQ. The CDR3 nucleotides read TGCGCCAGCAGCTTGGCCGCGGGAATCCTCTCCTACGAGCAGTACTTC. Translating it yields CASSLAAGILSYEQYF.

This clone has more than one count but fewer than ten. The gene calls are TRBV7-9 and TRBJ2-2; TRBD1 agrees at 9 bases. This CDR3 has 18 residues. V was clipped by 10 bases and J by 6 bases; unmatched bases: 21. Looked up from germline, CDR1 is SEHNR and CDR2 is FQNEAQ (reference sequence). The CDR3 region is CATHPRGPGTGIAGELFF. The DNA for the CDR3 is TGTGCCACACATCCCCGGGGGCCCGGGACAGGGATAGCCGGGGAGCTGTTTTTT.

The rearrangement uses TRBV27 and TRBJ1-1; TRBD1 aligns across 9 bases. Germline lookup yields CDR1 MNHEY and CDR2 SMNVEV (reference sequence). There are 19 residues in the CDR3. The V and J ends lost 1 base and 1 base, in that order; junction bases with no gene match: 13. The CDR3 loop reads CASSLFPTGGSGSNTEAFF. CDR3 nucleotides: TGTGCCAGCAGTTTATTTCCTACAGGGGGCTCCGGGTCGAACACTGAAGCTTTCTTT.

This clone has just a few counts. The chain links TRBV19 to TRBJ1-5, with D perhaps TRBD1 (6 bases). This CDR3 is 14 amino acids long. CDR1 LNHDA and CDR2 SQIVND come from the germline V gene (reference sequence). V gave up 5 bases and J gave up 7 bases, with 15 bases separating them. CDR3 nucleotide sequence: TGTGCCAGTAGTGCCCTTACAGGGTACCAGCCCCAGCATTTT. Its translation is CASSALTGYQPQHF.

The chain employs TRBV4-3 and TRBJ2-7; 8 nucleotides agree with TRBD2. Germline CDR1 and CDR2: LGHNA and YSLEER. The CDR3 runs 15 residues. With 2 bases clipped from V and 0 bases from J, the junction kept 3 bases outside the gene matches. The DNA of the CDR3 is TGCGCCAGCAGCCAAAATAGCGGGAACTCCTACGAGCAGTACTTC. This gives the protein CASSQNSGNSYEQYF.

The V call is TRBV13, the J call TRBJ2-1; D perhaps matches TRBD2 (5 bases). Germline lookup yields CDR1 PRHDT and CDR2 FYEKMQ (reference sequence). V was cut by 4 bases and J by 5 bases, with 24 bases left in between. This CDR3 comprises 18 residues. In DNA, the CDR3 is TGTGCCAGCAGCTCTGGTAAATGGGAGCGACCGACAAACAATGAGCAGTTCTTC. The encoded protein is CASSSGKWERPTNNEQFF.

This CDR3 is CASGRTGVGGDTQYF. The DNA of the CDR3 is TGTGCCAGCGGACGGACAGGGGTCGGGGGGGATACGCAGTATTTT. This chain links TRBV6-1 with TRBJ2-3; TRBD1 aligns across 9 bases. The V segment lost 8 bases and the J segment 6 bases; nucleotides outside the gene matches: 12. CDR3 length: 15 amino acids. Germline V lookup: CDR1 MNHNS, CDR2 SASEGT.

CDR3 amino acids: CASSLAVGPQGYTF. CDR3 DNA sequence: TGCGCCAGCAGCCTCGCTGTGGGGCCACAGGGCTACACCTTC. The rearrangement joins TRBV5-1 to TRBJ1-2; a possible D gene is TRBD1 (5 bases). The CDR3 is 14 amino acids. V lost 4 bases and J lost 8, with 18 bases in between. Per germline, CDR1 SGHRS and CDR2 YFSETQ.

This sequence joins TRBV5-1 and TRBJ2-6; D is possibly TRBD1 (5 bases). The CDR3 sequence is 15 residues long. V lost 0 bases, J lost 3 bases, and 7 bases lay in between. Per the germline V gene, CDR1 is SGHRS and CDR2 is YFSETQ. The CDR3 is CASSLEGDGANVLTF. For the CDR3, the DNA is TGCGCCAGCAGCTTGGAAGGGGATGGGGCCAACGTCCTGACTTTC.

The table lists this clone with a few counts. This CDR3 reads CASSVTGGLGTDTQYF. The CDR3 DNA reads as TGTGCCAGTAGTGTAACAGGGGGCTTAGGCACAGATACGCAGTATTTT. V usage is TRBV19 and J usage is TRBJ2-3, with 9 positions matching TRBD1. Germline CDR1 is LNHDA and CDR2 is SQIVND (reference sequence). The J segment lost 1 base and the V segment lost 5 bases, leaving 7 bases of the junction unmatched. This CDR3 comprises 16 residues.